This T cell receptor beta chain was observed in a study of T cell responses to AZD1222 COVID-19 vaccine. As for the study in general: Pooled in the analysis were second doses at about 4 or about 12 weeks. General study findings and limits: Along spike, vaccine-associated CD4 TCRs were found throughout, with dominance at 160-218 and 743-854. Donors skewed white British and female; clonal diversity was possibly underestimated. In all cases, repertoires were sampled only after the peak T cell response.

Measured with immunoSEQ multiplex PCR; TCRdb has only the in-frame clones, and not every one. The data hold tens of thousands of clones, with roughly 89% observed a single time. Germline V gene sequence: CDR1 LGHDT, CDR2 YNNKEL (reference sequence). The CDR3 runs 17 residues. V was clipped by 0 bases and J by 0 bases; unmatched bases: 3. This clone was detected only once. Its target is not known. The TCR was taken from an adult in good health. Sequences were derived from peripheral blood, sampled on day 0 of AZD1222 vaccination. The chain combines TRBV3-1 (or the pseudogene TRBV3-2) with TRBJ2-1, with 9 positions matching TRBD1. In DNA form, the CDR3 reads TGTGCCAGCAGCCAAGATACAGGGGGCTTCTCCTACAATGAGCAGTTCTTC. Protein sequence: CASSQDTGGFSYNEQFF.